Listed here are 18 T cell receptor beta chains from one sample, sequenced in a study of cytomegalovirus exposure and HLA in healthy donors. It was with 60 Vbeta and 13 Jbeta primers that the PCR ran. Produced via immunoSEQ multiplex PCR; TCRdb's table is partial and in-frame only. The data contain 80,000 or so clones, roughly 72% of them seen just once; the ten biggest clones take up approximately 20%. Input material: PBMCs. Receptors were obtained from a man aged 25 to 40 in good health and CMV-seropositive.

This chain connects TRBV5-4 to TRBJ2-1; TRBD2 is a possible D gene (5 bases). The CDR3 consists of 17 residues. In germline, CDR1 is SGHNT, CDR2 YYREEE (reference sequence). The ends were cut back, 4 bases at V and 5 bases at J, with 22 bases in the middle. The chain's CDR3 is CASSHAPQRAMNNEQFF. CDR3 DNA: TGTGCCAGCAGCCACGCCCCCCAGAGGGCAATGAACAATGAGCAGTTCTTC.

This chain joins TRBV27 and TRBJ1-5; perhaps TRBD1 as D (6 bases). This CDR3 is built from 13 residues. The germline V and J ends were trimmed by 3 bases and 3 bases, with 6 bases remaining between them. Germline V gene sequence: CDR1 MNHEY, CDR2 SMNVEV (reference sequence). The CDR3 protein is CASSLGANQPQHF. CDR3 in DNA: TGTGCCAGCAGTTTGGGGGCCAATCAGCCCCAGCATTTT.

In its sample, this clone was seen a few times. The chain carries TRBV30 and TRBJ1-5, with 11 bases identical to TRBD1. Gene TRBJ2-3 matches the end of the DNA better, so the J call may be wrong. In germline, CDR1 is GTSNPN, CDR2 SVGIG (reference sequence). The CDR3 covers 14 residues. This chain's CDR3 is CAWSLGTGGQPQYF. CDR3 sequence (DNA): TGTGCCTGGAGCCTCGGGACAGGGGGACAGCCCCAGTATTTT.

The chain is built from TRBV19 and TRBJ1-2, with TRBD1 identical over 7 bases. With 7 bases clipped from V and 4 bases from J, the junction kept 3 bases outside the gene matches. There are 12 residues in the CDR3. Germline CDR1 reads LNHDA; CDR2 reads SQIVND (reference sequence). The DNA of the CDR3 is TGTGCCAGTACGACAGGGCGCTATGGCTACACCTTC. Amino acids: CASTTGRYGYTF.

The chain combines TRBV19 with TRBJ2-2; no reliable D call. V lost 8 bases to trimming and J lost 0 bases, with 7 bases between them. This CDR3 region has 13 residues. The germline CDR1 and CDR2 sequences are LNHDA and SQIVND (reference sequence). The CDR3 sequence is CASYGSNTGELFF. The CDR3 DNA is TGTGCCAGTTACGGGTCGAACACCGGGGAGCTGTTTTTT.

CDR3 loop: CASSSRTSLTGEQYF. In nucleotides, the CDR3 is TGTGCCAGCAGCTCCCGGACTTCTCTAACGGGGGAGCAGTACTTC. This chain joins TRBV5-4 and TRBJ2-7, with a weak D call TRBD2 (5 bases). V shed 3 bases and J shed 7 bases, with 20 bases lying between them. Looked up from germline, CDR1 is SGHNT and CDR2 is YYREEE (reference sequence). This CDR3 has 15 residues.

The gene calls are TRBV23-1 and TRBJ2-3; TRBD2 aligns across 12 bases. TRBV23-1 is given ORF status, its function remaining uncertain. V shed 2 bases and J 1 base; nucleotides not matched to a gene: 13. The CDR3 totals 20 residues. CDR3 amino acids: CASSQAASGRAPAGTDTQYF. The DNA of the CDR3 is TGCGCCAGCAGTCAAGCGGCTAGCGGGAGGGCCCCGGCGGGCACAGATACGCAGTATTTT.

The V gene is TRBV4-2, the J gene TRBJ2-5; 8 bases are shared with TRBD2. The CDR3 is 15 residues long. Per the germline V gene, CDR1 is LGHNA and CDR2 is YNFKEQ. Losses at the gene ends were 0 bases for V and 4 bases for J; bases not matched to a gene: 4. The DNA for the CDR3 is TGTGCCAGCAGCCAAGAACAGGCGGGAGGAGAGACCCAGTACTTC. Residues: CASSQEQAGGETQYF.

This chain links TRBV9 with TRBJ2-7; a possible D gene is TRBD2 (7 bases). This CDR3 is built from 15 residues. V lost 0 bases, J lost 3 bases, and 13 bases lay in between. Germline V gene sequence: CDR1 SGDLS, CDR2 YYNGEE. The CDR3 sequence: CASSVGGGGGYEQYF. DNA for the CDR3: TGTGCCAGCAGCGTAGGAGGGGGGGGAGGCTACGAGCAGTACTTC.

This clone was picked up one time. CDR3 in amino acids: CASSAPRDRDYGYTF. The DNA of the CDR3 is TGTGCCAGTAGTGCCCCCCGGGACAGGGACTATGGCTACACCTTC. The J gene is TRBJ1-2, the V gene TRBV19; 9 bases align to TRBD1. V lost 5 bases to trimming and J lost 3 bases; unmatched junction nucleotides: 7. This CDR3 comprises 15 residues. The germline V gene has CDR1 LNHDA and CDR2 SQIVND (reference sequence).

This chain links TRBV25-1 with TRBJ2-5; 8 bases agree with TRBD2. CDR1 is MGHDK, CDR2 SYGVNS, per germline. CDR3 size: 16 residues. After removal of 4 bases from V and 5 bases from J, the junction contained 12 bases not matched to a gene. CDR3 coding DNA: TGTGCCAGCAGTGTAGGACCGGGACTAGTGTACGAGACCCAGTACTTC. Protein: CASSVGPGLVYETQYF.

The genes are TRBV6-6 and TRBJ1-1, with 9 bases matching TRBD1. CDR3 length equals 15 residues. From germline, CDR1 is MNHNY and CDR2 SVGAGI (reference sequence). The trim removed 4 bases at V and 5 bases at J, leaving 8 bases unmatched. This CDR3 reads CASSSWDRERTEAFF. In DNA form, the CDR3 reads TGTGCCAGCAGTTCCTGGGACAGGGAGAGGACTGAAGCTTTCTTT.

V usage is TRBV5-4 and J usage is TRBJ1-5, with a tentative D call TRBD1 (6 bases). The CDR3 is 14 residues long. The V gene's germline CDR1 is SGHNT and CDR2 YYREEE (reference sequence). V was trimmed by 0 bases and J by 7 bases, leaving 11 bases between them. The CDR3 here is CASSLEGDEQPQHF. The CDR3 DNA reads as TGTGCCAGCAGCTTGGAGGGGGACGAGCAGCCCCAGCATTTT.

The chain couples TRBV7-8 to TRBJ1-4; D may be TRBD1 (6 bases). This CDR3 is built from 14 residues. Germline V CDR1 and CDR2: SGHVS, FQNEAQ. Trimming left V 5 bases short and J 4 bases short, with 11 bases between. The CDR3 DNA sequence: TGTGCCAGCAGCCTGACCAGGGGTAATGAAAAACTGTTTTTT. Its protein product is CASSLTRGNEKLFF. The full variable domain, with the rest looked up from reference TRBV7-8 and TRBJ1-4, is GAGVSQSPRYKVAKRGQDVALRCDPISGHVSLFWYQQALGQGPEFLTYFQNEAQLDKSGLPSDRFFAERPEGSVSTLKIQRTQQEDSAVYLCASSLTRGNEKLFFGSGTQLSVL.

The gene calls are TRBV5-1 and TRBJ1-3; tentatively, D is TRBD1 (6 bases). The germline CDR1 and CDR2 sequences are SGHRS and YFSETQ. The V end was cut by 4 bases, the J end by 0 bases, with 14 bases between. The length of the CDR3 is 16 residues. CDR3 amino acids: CASSASTGNSGNTIYF. CDR3 nucleotide sequence: TGCGCCAGCAGCGCCTCCACAGGGAACTCTGGAAACACCATATATTTT.

A few counts support this clone. This chain links TRBV4-1 with TRBJ1-2, with TRBD1 matching 9 bases. The CDR3 spans 17 residues. The V gene's germline CDR1 is MGHRA and CDR2 YSYEKL. The ends lost 0 bases at V and 8 bases at J; junction bases unmatched: 13. CDR3 protein: CASSQDSGTGKVSGYTF. Written as DNA, the CDR3 is TGCGCCAGCAGCCAAGATTCCGGGACAGGGAAGGTGAGCGGCTACACCTTC.

The rearrangement uses TRBV28 and TRBJ2-7; D might be TRBD2 (6 bases). The CDR3 sequence is 14 residues long. Trimming removed 6 bases from V and 4 bases from J, with 16 bases in between. The germline V gene encodes CDR1 MDHEN and CDR2 SYDVKM. The CDR3 loop reads CASRPRGTDYEQYF. DNA for the CDR3: TGTGCCAGCAGGCCACGGGGGACTGATTACGAGCAGTACTTC.

The chain combines TRBV6-1 with TRBJ2-3; 8 bases agree with TRBD1. The CDR3 length is 12 residues. Germline trimming cut 3 bases from V and 8 bases from J; bases unmatched to any gene: 1. Germline V lookup: CDR1 MNHNS, CDR2 SASEGT. The CDR3 reads CASSETGATQYF. The DNA of the CDR3 is TGTGCCAGCAGTGAGACAGGGGCTACGCAGTATTTT.